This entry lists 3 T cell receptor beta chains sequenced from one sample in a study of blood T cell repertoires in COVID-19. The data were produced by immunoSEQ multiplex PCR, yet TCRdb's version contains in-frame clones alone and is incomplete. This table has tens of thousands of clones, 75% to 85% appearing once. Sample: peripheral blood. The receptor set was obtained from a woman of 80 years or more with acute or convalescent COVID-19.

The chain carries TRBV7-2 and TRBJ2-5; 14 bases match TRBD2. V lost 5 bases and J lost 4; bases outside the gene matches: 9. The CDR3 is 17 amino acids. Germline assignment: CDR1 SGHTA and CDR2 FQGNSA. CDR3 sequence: CASSPGTSGGISETQYF. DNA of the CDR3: TGTGCCAGCAGCCCCGGGACTAGCGGGGGAATTTCAGAGACCCAGTACTTC.

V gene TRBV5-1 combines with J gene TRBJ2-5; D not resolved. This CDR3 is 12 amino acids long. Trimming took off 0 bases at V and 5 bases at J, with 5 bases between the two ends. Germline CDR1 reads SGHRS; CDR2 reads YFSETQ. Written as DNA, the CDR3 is TGCGCCAGCAGCTTGGCAATGGAGACCCAGTACTTC. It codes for CASSLAMETQYF.

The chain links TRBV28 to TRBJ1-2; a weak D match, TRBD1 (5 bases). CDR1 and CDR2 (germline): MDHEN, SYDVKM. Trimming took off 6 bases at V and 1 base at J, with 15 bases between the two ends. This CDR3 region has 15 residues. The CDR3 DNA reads TGTGCCAGCAGGCCCGGCGGGGCAATTAACTATGGCTACACCTTC. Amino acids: CASRPGGAINYGYTF.